This passage covers 24 T cell receptor beta chains from one sample sequenced in a study of PD-1 blockade in classical Hodgkin lymphoma. The time point denotes: newly diagnosed, previously untreated cHL patient sample. Repertoires were generated with immunoSEQ multiplex PCR, while TCRdb's copy carries only in-frame clones and drops some. The profile shows tens of thousands of clones, around 94% of them singletons. Sequencing was performed on peripheral blood mononuclear cells (PBMCs). These TCRs come from a human donor with classical Hodgkin lymphoma.

This chain connects TRBV18 to TRBJ1-4; D gene ambiguous. With 3 bases removed from V and 0 bases from J, the gap between germline ends came to 17 bases. The CDR3 totals 18 residues. Germline V CDR1 and CDR2: KGHSH, LQKENI. CDR3 residues: CASSPRRLSIATNEKLFF. DNA of the CDR3: TGTGCCAGCTCACCTCGCAGACTGTCTATTGCAACTAATGAAAAACTGTTTTTT.

There are a few counts of this clone. The rearrangement uses TRBV27 and TRBJ2-7; possible D gene TRBD1, 6 bases. Germline V gene lookup returns CDR1 MNHEY and CDR2 SMNVEV (reference sequence). The ends were cut back, 2 bases at V and 2 bases at J, with 10 bases in the middle. The CDR3 runs to 14 residues. Written as DNA, the CDR3 is TGTGCCAGCAGTTTAGCCAGGGGCCCCTACGAGCAGTACTTC. It yields the protein CASSLARGPYEQYF.

The chain is built from TRBV30 and TRBJ2-7; possible D gene TRBD1, 6 bases. From germline, CDR1 is GTSNPN and CDR2 SVGIG (reference sequence). Trimming stripped 3 bases from V and 6 bases from J, with 9 bases between. The CDR3 spans 11 residues. CDR3 bases: TGTGCCTGGAGGACAGGTCCCGAGCAGTACTTC. It encodes CAWRTGPEQYF.

DNA of the CDR3: TGTGCCAGTAGTACAGGGCCCTACGAGCAGTACTTC. Encoded protein: CASSTGPYEQYF. The chain recombines TRBV19 with TRBJ2-7; possibly TRBD1 for D (5 bases). V was pared by 4 bases and J by 2 bases, with 6 bases between. Per germline, CDR1 LNHDA and CDR2 SQIVND (reference sequence). This CDR3 is 12 amino acids long.

This clone was picked up one time. The rearrangement joins TRBV27 to TRBJ1-2; 7 bases are shared with TRBD1. V dropped 2 bases and J dropped 4; count of bases not matched to a gene: 4. The CDR3 extends over 14 amino acids. Germline CDR1 reads MNHEY; CDR2 reads SMNVEV (reference sequence). The CDR3 spells CASSLRQGSYGYTF. In DNA, the CDR3 is TGTGCCAGCAGTTTAAGACAGGGCTCCTATGGCTACACCTTC.

V gene TRBV6-4 combines with J gene TRBJ2-3, with 12 bases lining up with TRBD2. Per germline, CDR1 MRHNA and CDR2 SNTAGT. Losses at the gene ends were 5 bases for V and 2 bases for J; bases not matched to a gene: 5. The CDR3 loop spans 16 amino acids. The CDR3 here is CASSSTSGGPTDTQYF. The CDR3 nucleotides read TGTGCCAGCAGTTCTACTAGCGGGGGGCCCACAGATACGCAGTATTTT.

The rearrangement joins TRBV7-9 to TRBJ1-1; weak D call: TRBD1 (6 bases). From germline, CDR1 is SEHNR and CDR2 FQNEAQ (reference sequence). Trimming cost V 8 bases and J 5 bases, with 15 bases left between them. The CDR3 contains 13 residues. CDR3 coding DNA: TGTGCCAGCTCTTTTAGGAGGGGGACTGAAGCTTTCTTT. Translating gives CASSFRRGTEAFF.

As to this clone: The junction departs from the called germline gene at one end, perhaps through a read error. This chain joins TRBV7-9 and TRBJ1-4; no definite D call. Germline V gives CDR1 SEHNR, CDR2 FQNEAQ (reference sequence). The CDR3 runs to 11 residues. Here the CDR3 reads CASSSNTERTF. CDR3 sequence (DNA): TGTGCCAGCAGCTCCAACACAGAAAGGACCTTT.

This chain connects TRBV29-1 to TRBJ2-7, with D perhaps TRBD1 (6 bases). This CDR3 comprises 13 residues. The ends were cut back, 8 bases at V and 0 bases at J, with 14 bases in the middle. Germline loops: CDR1 SQVTM, CDR2 ANQGSEA. CDR3 sequence: CSKAGTSSYEQYF. The CDR3 DNA follows: TGCAGCAAAGCCGGGACAAGCTCCTACGAGCAGTACTTC.

The chain joins TRBV7-9 to TRBJ2-1, with D tentatively TRBD1 or TRBD2 (5 bases each). This CDR3 has 18 residues. CDR1 and CDR2 from the germline V gene are SEHNR and FQNEAQ (reference sequence). Trimming stripped 5 bases from V and 2 bases from J, with 22 bases between. For the CDR3, the DNA is TGTGCCAGCAGCCCCCGAGAATACAGGACTGTTACCTACAATGAGCAGTTCTTC. Translation gives CASSPREYRTVTYNEQFF.

This sequence joins TRBV6-1 and TRBJ2-5; D is ambiguous. The CDR3 has 13 amino acids. Trimming shortened V by 6 bases and J by 7 bases, and 15 bases separated the two germline ends. Germline CDR1 is MNHNS and CDR2 is SASEGT. The CDR3 protein is CASRDLVLGTQYF. The DNA of the CDR3 is TGTGCCAGCAGGGACCTAGTCCTTGGGACCCAGTACTTC.

The rearrangement joins TRBV9 to TRBJ1-6; TRBD1 agrees at 7 bases. After removal of 3 bases from V and 8 bases from J, the junction contained 5 bases not matched to a gene. This CDR3 contains 14 residues. From germline, CDR1 is SGDLS and CDR2 YYNGEE. DNA for the CDR3: TGTGCCAGCAGCGCCGACAGGGCGTATTCACCCCTCCACTTT. Translated: CASSADRAYSPLHF. Looking up the rest from reference TRBV9 and TRBJ1-6 gives the full variable domain: DSGVTQTPKHLITATGQRVTLRCSPRSGDLSVYWYQQSLDQGLQFLIQYYNGEERAKGNILERFSAQQFPDLHSELNLSSLELGDSALYFCASSADRAYSPLHFGNGTRLTVT.

This clone appeared a single time. The chain links TRBV7-2 to TRBJ1-4; TRBD1 agrees at 7 bases. This CDR3 region has 16 residues. CDR1 is SGHTA, CDR2 FQGNSA, per germline. J lost 7 bases, V lost 3 bases, and 11 bases had no gene match. The CDR3 DNA follows: TGTGCCAGCAGCTTTTTTTCGACAGGGCGGGCTGAAAAACTGTTTTTT. Its translation is CASSFFSTGRAEKLFF.

V and J are TRBV7-2 and TRBJ1-6, with a possible D match to TRBD1 (5 bases). The CDR3 length is 13 residues. Germline assignment: CDR1 SGHTA and CDR2 FQGNSA. V lost 5 bases and J 9 bases, leaving 11 bases between the germline ends. The DNA of the CDR3 is TGTGCCAGCAGCCCCCGGGGCGGTTCACCCCTCCACTTT. Translating gives CASSPRGGSPLHF.

This clone has only a few counts. The chain joins TRBV4-1 to TRBJ2-5, with 10 nucleotides matching TRBD2. Germline-derived CDR1 and CDR2 are MGHRA and YSYEKL. This CDR3 spans 15 amino acids. The junction had 6 bases not matched to a gene; V was cut back by 1 base and J by 7 bases. CDR3 nucleotide sequence: TGCGCCAGCAGCCAAGTCAAGCGGGGGGGAGGGACCCAGTACTTC. Translating gives CASSQVKRGGGTQYF.

The V call is TRBV2, the J call TRBJ2-3; D is unclear. V was trimmed by 2 bases and J by 0 bases, leaving 9 bases between them. This CDR3 comprises 15 residues. The germline gives CDR1 SNHLY, CDR2 FYNNEI. CDR3 DNA: TGTGCCAGCAGTGAAATGGCGGCTAGCACAGATACGCAGTATTTT. Translation gives CASSEMAASTDTQYF.

This clone was detected once. The chain combines TRBV9 with TRBJ2-3, with D possibly TRBD2 on 5 matching bases. Trimming took off 0 bases at V and 3 bases at J, with 14 bases between the two ends. This CDR3 is built from 16 residues. Germline V lookup: CDR1 SGDLS, CDR2 YYNGEE. DNA for the CDR3: TGTGCCAGCAGCGTAGAGGCCAGCGGAATAACAGATACGCAGTATTTT. Its translation is CASSVEASGITDTQYF.

This clone was detected once. The genes are TRBV2 and TRBJ1-5; a weak D match, TRBD1 (5 bases). Germline values: CDR1 SNHLY, CDR2 FYNNEI. This CDR3 is 16 amino acids long. Trimming took 6 bases from V and 1 from J, leaving 16 bases between them. CDR3 sequence (DNA): TGTGCCAGCAGGTCGGGGCTTGAAGGCAGCAATCAGCCCCAGCATTTT. Protein product: CASRSGLEGSNQPQHF.

The chain recombines TRBV5-1 with TRBJ2-7; D gene uncertain. Germline lookup yields CDR1 SGHRS and CDR2 YFSETQ. This CDR3 has 13 amino acids. Trimming left V 0 bases short and J 1 base short, with 5 bases between. DNA of the CDR3: TGCGCCAGCAGCTTGGACGGATCCTACGAGCAGTACTTC. Residues: CASSLDGSYEQYF. The full variable domain, its missing parts supplied by reference TRBV5-1 and TRBJ2-7, is KAGVTQTPRYLIKTRGQQVTLSCSPISGHRSVSWYQQTPGQGLQFLFEYFSETQRNKGNFPGRFSGRQFSNSRSEMNVSTLELGDSALYLCASSLDGSYEQYFGPGTRLTVT.

This clone appeared a single time. CDR3 in DNA: TGTGCCAGCAGCATATCTGTAGCGGGAGGGCCGATCGAGCAGTACTTC. Its protein product is CASSISVAGGPIEQYF. This chain joins TRBV7-9 and TRBJ2-7; TRBD2 matches 11 bases. The length of the CDR3 is 16 residues. After removal of 5 bases from V and 6 bases from J, the junction contained 12 bases not matched to a gene. Germline V gene lookup returns CDR1 SEHNR and CDR2 FQNEAQ (reference sequence).

The chain has TRBV7-2 and TRBJ1-2; TRBD1 matches 7 bases. V gave up 6 bases and J gave up 3 bases; unmatched junction bases: 7. The CDR3 has 14 amino acids. Germline assignment: CDR1 SGHTA and CDR2 FQGNSA. This CDR3 is CASSSTGSHYGYTF. CDR3 sequence (DNA): TGTGCCAGCAGTTCGACAGGGAGCCACTATGGCTACACCTTC.

The chain employs TRBV2 and TRBJ1-5, with D unclear. Trimming cost V 1 base and J 9 bases, with 16 bases left between them. The CDR3 has 15 residues. CDR1 and CDR2 (germline): SNHLY, FYNNEI. CDR3 residues: CASSEVGSLAAPQHF. CDR3 DNA: TGTGCCAGCAGTGAAGTAGGGTCGTTGGCTGCGCCCCAGCATTTT.

This clone was detected only once. The V call is TRBV6-5, the J call TRBJ2-3; 10 positions match TRBD2. Germline V gene data show CDR1 as MNHEY and CDR2 as SVGAGI. The length of the CDR3 is 15 residues. The V and J ends lost 6 bases and 3 bases, in that order; junction bases with no gene match: 6. The CDR3 loop is CASSPLAGNTDTQYF. The CDR3 DNA sequence: TGTGCCAGCAGCCCACTAGCGGGGAATACAGATACGCAGTATTTT.

This chain's CDR3 is CASSAPTSGRATDTQYF. CDR3 sequence (DNA): TGTGCCAGCAGCGCCCCGACTAGCGGGAGGGCAACAGATACGCAGTATTTT. The rearrangement joins TRBV5-6 to TRBJ2-3, with 14 bases aligning to TRBD2. CDR3 length equals 17 residues. Per germline, CDR1 SGHDT and CDR2 YYEEEE. V shed 4 bases, J shed 3 bases, and the junction held 7 bases outside the gene matches.